This T cell receptor beta chain came from a study of tumor-infiltrating lymphocytes in primary liver carcinoma. Across the study: All patients had surgically resected primary liver carcinoma. Subjects consisted of male and female patients aged 30 to 69 years.

With a constant-region primer, TCR beta cDNA was made from approximately 500 ng of total RNA. Each TCR beta library was derived from three nested multiplex PCR rounds that employed slightly modified ARM-PCR. Amplification in the first two PCR rounds was performed using TRBV1-TRBV30 forward primers and a C-beta reverse primer for roughly 9 cycles each. TCRdb passed the multiplex PCR reads through MiXCR, listing each CDR3 protein once. The table records 310,000 or so distinct CDR3 sequences, around three fifths of them present only once. V dropped 3 bases and J dropped 7 bases, with 24 bases sitting between them. The CDR3 runs to 16 residues. Germline CDR1 SQVTM, CDR2 ANQGSEA. Blood RNA was derived from unsorted whole blood, and germline DNA was extracted too.

This chain links TRBV29-1 with TRBJ1-1; TRBD1 might be the D (5 bases). Sequenced: peripheral blood. This TCR came from a woman aged 25 to 39 with primary liver carcinoma and hepatitis B virus infection. CDR3 region: CSVDDRGGSRTGEAFF. CDR3 DNA: TGCAGCGTTGATGATCGTGGGGGGTCCCGAACGGGTGAAGCTTTCTTT.